This T cell receptor (delta chain) emerged from a study of γδ T cells in repeated Plasmodium falciparum infection. Study-level information: Timepoints: baseline, immediately before selected infections, and 21 days after every infection.

Each sorted gammadelta sample had TRG and TRD chains sequenced. TCRdb applied CATT to the multiplex PCR reads for clone calling. Of more than 70,000 delta-chain clones in the sample, roughly 0.98% were seen once. Flow sorting of PBMC yielded separate Vgamma9/Vdelta2+ and Vdelta2-negative gammadelta T cell populations for bulk repertoire analysis. This clone is classed as medium-sized. The CDR3 consists of 15 residues. CDR1 is GEAIGNYY and CDR2 is EKD in the germline V gene. J lost 0 bases, V lost 3 bases, and 5 bases had no gene match. This clonotype originated in a pool of human donors (malaria-infected and uninfected, not separated). Sequencing was performed on gamma-delta T cells from blood. V gene TRDV2 combines with J gene TRDJ1; 8 bases map to TRDD3. The CDR3 nucleotides read TGTGCCTGTGACGCGTTACTGGGGGACACCGATAAACTCATCTTT. Its translation: CACDALLGDTDKLIF.